One and the same sample provided the 14 T cell receptor beta chains below, sequenced in a study of shared clonotypes between healthy human individuals. Only in-frame clones appear in the TCRdb table, and some are missing; sequencing was by immunoSEQ multiplex PCR. The sample records fewer than 800,000 clones, roughly nine tenths being singletons. Naive-designated CD8 cells lacked CD45RO, were positively enriched for CCR7, and omitted terminally differentiated effector memory CD45RA+ cells. Sequencing was done on a sample of naive CD8+ T cells sorted from blood. These TCRs come from a man under 40 in good health.

The chain employs TRBV5-4 and TRBJ2-7; 11 bases match TRBD2. CDR1 is SGHNT, CDR2 YYREEE, per germline (reference sequence). The V gene end was trimmed by 4 bases and the J gene end by 3 bases; junction bases not matched to a gene: 9. The CDR3 is 16 amino acids. CDR3 sequence: CASSPEPGTSGYEQYF. CDR3 DNA: TGTGCCAGCAGCCCCGAGCCCGGGACTAGCGGCTACGAGCAGTACTTC. Looking up the rest from reference TRBV5-4 and TRBJ2-7 gives the full variable domain: ETGVTQSPTHLIKTRGQQVTLRCSSQSGHNTVSWYQQALGQGPQFIFQYYREEENGRGNFPPRFSGLQFPNYSSELNVNALELDDSALYLCASSPEPGTSGYEQYFGPGTRLTVT.

The chain employs TRBV4-3 and TRBJ2-1; perhaps TRBD1 as D (5 bases). CDR1 is LGHNA and CDR2 is YSLEER in the germline V gene. With 0 bases removed from V and 0 bases from J, the gap between germline ends came to 6 bases. The CDR3 loop spans 15 amino acids. As DNA, the CDR3 is TGCGCCAGCAGCCAAGACAGGGTCTCCTACAATGAGCAGTTCTTC. It specifies CASSQDRVSYNEQFF.

This rearrangement joins TRBV2 to TRBJ1-2; unclear D gene. This CDR3 has 12 amino acids. V shed 5 bases and J shed 10 bases, with 14 bases lying between them. CDR1 is SNHLY and CDR2 is FYNNEI in the germline V gene. CDR3 coding DNA: TGTGCCAGCAGTTATGAAACAACGGTCTACACCTTC. Translation gives CASSYETTVYTF. Full variable domain (missing parts from reference TRBV2 and TRBJ1-2): EPEVTQTPSHQVTQMGQEVILRCVPISNHLYFYWYRQILGQKVEFLVSFYNNEISEKSEIFDDQFSVERPDGSNFTLKIRSTKLEDSAMYFCASSYETTVYTFGSGTRLTVV.

DNA for the CDR3: TGCGCCAGCGAGGTAGGAGGACTACCCAACAATGAGCAGTTCTTC. Its translation is CASEVGGLPNNEQFF. V gene TRBV5-1 combines with J gene TRBJ2-1, with TRBD2 as a possible D gene (6 bases). Germline-derived CDR1 and CDR2 are SGHRS and YFSETQ. The CDR3 covers 15 residues. V was clipped by 7 bases and J by 5 bases, with 19 bases between them.

This chain links TRBV27 with TRBJ2-5; D call uncertain. Looked up from germline, CDR1 is MNHEY and CDR2 is SMNVEV (reference sequence). This CDR3 has 14 amino acids. V lost 2 bases and J 4 bases, leaving 11 bases between the germline ends. The CDR3 sequence: CASSLGVIGETQYF. The CDR3 DNA sequence: TGTGCCAGCAGTTTAGGAGTGATTGGAGAGACCCAGTACTTC.

V and J are TRBV30 and TRBJ2-7; TRBD1 matches 9 bases. CDR1 and CDR2 (germline): GTSNPN, SVGIG (reference sequence). Trimming removed 4 bases from V and 3 bases from J; junction bases left unmatched: 7. The CDR3 extends over 14 amino acids. CDR3 residues: CAWKDRDRVYEQYF. Here the CDR3 DNA reads TGTGCCTGGAAAGACCGGGACAGGGTCTACGAGCAGTACTTC.

The chain uses TRBV7-9 and TRBJ2-2; D may be TRBD1 (6 bases). Trimming took off 4 bases at V and 6 bases at J, with 6 bases between the two ends. The germline V gene has CDR1 SEHNR and CDR2 FQNEAQ (reference sequence). The CDR3 runs 12 residues. The CDR3: CASSWGPGELFF. The CDR3 DNA reads as TGTGCCAGCAGCTGGGGGCCCGGGGAGCTGTTTTTT.

DNA of the CDR3: TGTGCCAGCAGACACGTGGGTGGCCCGAATATCTACGAGCAGTACTTC. Encoded protein: CASRHVGGPNIYEQYF. V is TRBV5-8 and J is TRBJ2-7; D ambiguous. With 5 bases removed from V and 3 bases from J, the gap between germline ends came to 21 bases. This CDR3 comprises 16 residues. Germline V gene lookup returns CDR1 SGHTS and CDR2 YDEGEE. The full variable domain, rest sourced from reference TRBV5-8 and TRBJ2-7, is EAGVTQSPTHLIKTRGQQATLRCSPISGHTSVYWYQQALGLGLQFLLWYDEGEERNRGNFPPRFSGRQFPNYSSELNVNALELEDSALYLCASRHVGGPNIYEQYFGPGTRLTVT.

The DNA of the CDR3 is TGTGCCAGCAGTCTTTGGCCGGGACGAGACGAGCAGTACTTC. This gives the protein CASSLWPGRDEQYF. The V gene is TRBV2, the J gene TRBJ2-7, with D perhaps assigned TRBD1 or TRBD2 (5 bases each). The V and J ends lost 5 bases and 5 bases respectively, with 16 bases between them. Germline CDR1 and CDR2: SNHLY and FYNNEI. The CDR3 is made up of 14 amino acids.

V and J are TRBV14 and TRBJ1-3, with 8 bases aligning to TRBD1. This CDR3 has 17 residues. Germline V gene lookup returns CDR1 SGHDN and CDR2 FVKESK. Trimming removed 2 bases from V and 8 bases from J; junction bases left unmatched: 14. The CDR3 coding sequence is TGTGCCAGCAGCCAAAGTCCCGGGACAGGCGTAATTGACACCATATATTTT. It codes for CASSQSPGTGVIDTIYF.

The CDR3, as DNA: TGCGCCAGCAGTGCCTATCCGGATACTAGCGGGAAGGCAGATACGCAGTATTTT. Translating gives CASSAYPDTSGKADTQYF. J is TRBJ2-3 and V is TRBV10-2; TRBD2 matches 10 bases. J was trimmed by 4 bases and V by 4 bases; bases with no gene match: 14. Per the germline V gene, CDR1 is WSHSY and CDR2 is SAAADI. The CDR3 extends over 18 amino acids.

The CDR3 is CASSSLYNEQFF. For the CDR3, the DNA is TGTGCCAGCAGCTCTTTATACAATGAGCAGTTCTTC. The J gene is TRBJ2-1, the V gene TRBV14, with D uncertain. The CDR3 spans 12 residues. Germline loops: CDR1 SGHDN, CDR2 FVKESK. Trimming cost V 5 bases and J 4 bases, with 6 bases left between them.

This clone has a single count. The chain joins TRBV7-9 to TRBJ2-5; 7 nucleotides line up with TRBD1. The CDR3 runs 16 residues. Losses at the gene ends were 5 bases for V and 2 bases for J; bases not matched to a gene: 11. Germline V gives CDR1 SEHNR, CDR2 FQNEAQ (reference sequence). The CDR3 coding sequence is TGTGCCAGCAGCCCAACGCGCGACAGGGAACAAGAGACCCAGTACTTC. Its protein product is CASSPTRDREQETQYF.

The chain is built from TRBV14 and TRBJ2-2; 7 nucleotides align to TRBD1. The CDR3 is 15 residues long. J lost 5 bases, V lost 4 bases, and 7 bases had no gene match. In germline, CDR1 is SGHDN, CDR2 FVKESK. CDR3 DNA: TGTGCCAGCAGCCGACGACAGGGTGGGACCGGGGAGCTGTTTTTT. This encodes CASSRRQGGTGELFF.